Listed below are T cell receptor beta chains from one sample, sequenced in a study of blood T cell repertoires in COVID-19. Measured with immunoSEQ multiplex PCR; TCRdb has only the in-frame clones, and not every one. The data hold fewer than 250,000 clones, with about 88% observed a single time. Sample: peripheral blood. The origin of the receptors is a man aged 35 to 55 with acute or convalescent COVID-19. Each CDR3 is given with its conserved first and last residue. Clone size appears in some rows only: once, few, many, or a class for an expanded clone.

V,size,CDR3
TRBV25-1,NA,CASSVTGLGSNGYTF
TRBV13,NA,CASSPLGREVTEAFF
TRBV7-9,NA,CASSLVGAGVGGYTF
TRBV28,once,CASSLLGATYNEQFF
TRBV3-1/TRBV3-2,NA,CASSPVRQAMNTEAFF
TRBV5-1,NA,CASSLGGKQETQYF
TRBV7-2,NA,CASSSSPGQGYSPLHF
TRBV24-1,many,CATSDSGRDTGELFF
TRBV4-3,NA,CASSLEGGVNQPQHF
TRBV7-3,NA,CASSLTSGGIDTQYF
TRBV9,NA,CASSASGGAGEETQYF
TRBV27,once,CASSLIGGDEKLFF
TRBV5-1,NA,CASSLGLNDSGDTQYF
TRBV18,NA,CASSPQRVSAEAFF
TRBV5-6,NA,CASSWGGGYEQYF
TRBV3-1/TRBV3-2,NA,CASSQFGGGSTEAFF
TRBV5-1,NA,CASSRGQGVPEAFF
TRBV27,NA,CASSPLLGYGYTF
TRBV9,NA,CASSVYQGATDTQYF
TRBV7-2,once,CASSWAVVLALEQYF
TRBV6-5,few,CASTPGQGWDYGYTF
TRBV27,NA,CASSSGYGYTF
TRBV3-1/TRBV3-2,NA,CASSQEGVAAALYGYTF
TRBV18,NA,CASSVTSGGGYEQYF
TRBV5-4,NA,CASSLGGLSSYNEQFF
TRBV3-1/TRBV3-2,NA,CASSQGRDSPLHF
TRBV24-1,NA,CATSEGQGANEQFF
TRBV10-3,NA,CAISDGGGRQPQHF
TRBV7-7,once,CASSLVPGGGTDTQYF
TRBV2,NA,CASRFWTGDSNQPQHF
TRBV30,NA,CALTPGGTEAFF
TRBV19,few,CASSRRQGTYEQYF
TRBV11-2,NA,CASSLGLDYEQYF
TRBV5-1,NA,CASSLPGDTQYF
TRBV18,many,CASSGGGAIPYEQYF
TRBV4-1,NA,CASSQDGTVQETQYF
TRBV11-2,NA,CASSHTYEQYF
TRBV2,NA,CASTTGTGNSPLHF
TRBV30,few,CAWRKPGLTIYEQYF
TRBV5-4,NA,CASSLKGLNTGELFF
TRBV29-1,NA,CSVGMTGHGYTF
TRBV3-1/TRBV3-2,NA,CASSQSGTGVYGYTF
TRBV28,NA,CASSSGEISEKLFF
TRBV18,NA,CASSRGHLQETQYF
TRBV7-7,NA,CASSRGAGRDEKLFF
TRBV29-1,NA,CSVDPSGVNTGELFF
TRBV3-1/TRBV3-2,NA,CASSQGRAEELFF
TRBV27,NA,CASSLRDRGRDSPLHF
TRBV11-2,NA,CASRQGDSPLHF
TRBV5-1,once,CASSWTEPNYGYTF
TRBV9,NA,CASSVESGVGYEQYF
TRBV6-2/TRBV6-3,few,CASSAQDRGNGYTF
TRBV12-3/TRBV12-4,NA,CASSPGTDYGYTF
TRBV18,NA,CASSPGGVYGYTF